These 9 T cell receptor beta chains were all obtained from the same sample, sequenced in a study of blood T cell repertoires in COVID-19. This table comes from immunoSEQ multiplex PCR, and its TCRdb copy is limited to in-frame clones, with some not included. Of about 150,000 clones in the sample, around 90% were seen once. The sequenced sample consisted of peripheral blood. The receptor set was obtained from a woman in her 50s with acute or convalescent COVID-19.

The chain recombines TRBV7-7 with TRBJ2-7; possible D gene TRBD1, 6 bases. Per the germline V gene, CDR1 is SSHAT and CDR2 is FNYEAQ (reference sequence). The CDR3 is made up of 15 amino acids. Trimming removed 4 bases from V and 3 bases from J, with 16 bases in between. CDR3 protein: CASSSEPGHYYEQYF. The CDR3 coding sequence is TGTGCCAGCAGCTCCGAGCCGGGACACTACTACGAGCAGTACTTC.

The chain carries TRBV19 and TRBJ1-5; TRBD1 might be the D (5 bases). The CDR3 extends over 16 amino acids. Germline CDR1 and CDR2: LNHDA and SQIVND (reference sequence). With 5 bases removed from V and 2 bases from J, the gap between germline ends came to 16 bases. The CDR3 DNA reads TGTGCCAGTAGTTCCCAACTACGGGGGGGCAATCAGCCCCAGCATTTT. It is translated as CASSSQLRGGNQPQHF.

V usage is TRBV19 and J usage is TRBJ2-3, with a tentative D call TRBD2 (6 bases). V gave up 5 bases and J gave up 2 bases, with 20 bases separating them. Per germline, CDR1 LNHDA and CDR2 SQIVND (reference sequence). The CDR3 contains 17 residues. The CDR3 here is CASSVDYSSDNTDTQYF. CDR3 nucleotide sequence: TGTGCCAGTAGTGTCGATTATTCTAGCGACAACACAGATACGCAGTATTTT.

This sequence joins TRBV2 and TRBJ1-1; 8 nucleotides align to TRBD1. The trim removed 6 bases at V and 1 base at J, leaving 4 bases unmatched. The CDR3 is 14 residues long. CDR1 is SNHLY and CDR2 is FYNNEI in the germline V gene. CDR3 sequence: CASRAGTGNTEAFF. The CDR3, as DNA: TGTGCCAGCAGGGCAGGGACAGGGAACACTGAAGCTTTCTTT.

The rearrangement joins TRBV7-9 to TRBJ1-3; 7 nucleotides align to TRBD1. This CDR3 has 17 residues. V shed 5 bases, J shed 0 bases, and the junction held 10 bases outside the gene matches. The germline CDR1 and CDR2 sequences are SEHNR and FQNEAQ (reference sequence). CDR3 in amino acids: CASSPRDSPFSGNTIYF. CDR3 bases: TGTGCCAGCAGCCCACGGGACAGTCCCTTCTCTGGAAACACCATATATTTT.

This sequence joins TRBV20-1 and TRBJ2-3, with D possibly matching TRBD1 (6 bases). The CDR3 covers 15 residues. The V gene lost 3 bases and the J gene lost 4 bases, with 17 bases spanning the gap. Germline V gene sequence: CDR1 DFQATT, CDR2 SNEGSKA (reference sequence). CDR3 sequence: CSASLSLGAPDTQYF. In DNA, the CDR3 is TGCAGTGCTAGTCTGAGTCTGGGGGCCCCAGATACGCAGTATTTT.

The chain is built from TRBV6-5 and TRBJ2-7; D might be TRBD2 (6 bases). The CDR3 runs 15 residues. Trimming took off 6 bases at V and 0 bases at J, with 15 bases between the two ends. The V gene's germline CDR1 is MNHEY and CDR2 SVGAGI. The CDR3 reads CASSSDGRGSYEQYF. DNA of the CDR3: TGTGCCAGCAGCTCTGATGGGCGGGGCTCCTACGAGCAGTACTTC.

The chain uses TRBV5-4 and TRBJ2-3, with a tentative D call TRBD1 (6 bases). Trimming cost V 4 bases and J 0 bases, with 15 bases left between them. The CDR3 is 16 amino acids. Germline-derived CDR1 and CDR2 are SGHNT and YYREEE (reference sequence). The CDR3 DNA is TGTGCCAGCAGCCTTGGGACATCTTCTAGCACAGATACGCAGTATTTT. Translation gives CASSLGTSSSTDTQYF.

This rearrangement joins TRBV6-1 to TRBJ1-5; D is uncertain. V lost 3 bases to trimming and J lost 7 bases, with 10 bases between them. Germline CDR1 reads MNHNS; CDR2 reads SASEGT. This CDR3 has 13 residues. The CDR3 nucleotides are TGTGCCAGCAGTGATTCTGGCCTCCAGCCCCAGCATTTT. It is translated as CASSDSGLQPQHF.